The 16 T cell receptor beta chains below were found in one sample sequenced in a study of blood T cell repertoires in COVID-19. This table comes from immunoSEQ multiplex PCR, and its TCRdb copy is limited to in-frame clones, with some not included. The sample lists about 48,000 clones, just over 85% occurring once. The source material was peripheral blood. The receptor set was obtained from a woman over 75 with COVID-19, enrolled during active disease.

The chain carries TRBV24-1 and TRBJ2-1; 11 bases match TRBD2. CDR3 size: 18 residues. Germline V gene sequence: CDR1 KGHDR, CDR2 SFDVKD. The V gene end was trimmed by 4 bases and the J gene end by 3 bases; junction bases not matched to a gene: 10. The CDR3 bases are TGTGCCACCAGTGACTCCAAACTAGCGGGGGACTTCTACAATGAGCAGTTCTTC. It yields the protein CATSDSKLAGDFYNEQFF.

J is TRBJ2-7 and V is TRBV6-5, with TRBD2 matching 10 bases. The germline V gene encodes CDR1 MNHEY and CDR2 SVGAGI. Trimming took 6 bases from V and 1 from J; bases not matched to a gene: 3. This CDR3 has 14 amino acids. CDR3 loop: CASSTSGASYEQYF. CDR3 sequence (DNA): TGTGCCAGCAGCACTAGCGGGGCGTCCTACGAGCAGTACTTC.

The CDR3, as DNA: TGTGCCAGCAGTTACTTCCAGGGTATCCATGAGCAGTTCTTC. Translation: CASSYFQGIHEQFF. The chain is built from TRBV6-5 and TRBJ2-1; a possible D gene is TRBD1 (5 bases). Germline assignment: CDR1 MNHEY and CDR2 SVGAGI. The V gene lost 1 base and the J gene lost 8 bases, with 12 bases spanning the gap. The CDR3 covers 14 residues.

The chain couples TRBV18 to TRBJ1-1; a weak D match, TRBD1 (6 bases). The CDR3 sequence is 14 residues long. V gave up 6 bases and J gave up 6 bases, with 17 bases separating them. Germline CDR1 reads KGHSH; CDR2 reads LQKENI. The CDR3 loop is CASSLRGGSSEAFF. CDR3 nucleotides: TGTGCCAGCTCCCTCAGGGGCGGGAGCTCTGAAGCTTTCTTT. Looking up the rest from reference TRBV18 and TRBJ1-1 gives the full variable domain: NAGVMQNPRHLVRRRGQEARLRCSPMKGHSHVYWYRQLPEEGLKFMVYLQKENIIDESGMPKERFSAEFPKEGPSILRIQQVVRGDSAAYFCASSLRGGSSEAFFGQGTRLTVV.

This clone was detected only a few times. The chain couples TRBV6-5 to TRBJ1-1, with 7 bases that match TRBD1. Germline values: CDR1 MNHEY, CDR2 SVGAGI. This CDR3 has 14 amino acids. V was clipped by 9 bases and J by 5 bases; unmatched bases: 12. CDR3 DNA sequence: TGTGCCAGTTACAAACAGGGGAGTGGGACTGAAGCTTTCTTT. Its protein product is CASYKQGSGTEAFF.

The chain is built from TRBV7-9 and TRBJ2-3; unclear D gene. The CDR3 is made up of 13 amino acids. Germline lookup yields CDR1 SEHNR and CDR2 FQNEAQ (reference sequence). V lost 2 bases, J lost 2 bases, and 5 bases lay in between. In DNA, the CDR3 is TGTGCCAGCAGCTTACTATCCACAGATACGCAGTATTTT. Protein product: CASSLLSTDTQYF.

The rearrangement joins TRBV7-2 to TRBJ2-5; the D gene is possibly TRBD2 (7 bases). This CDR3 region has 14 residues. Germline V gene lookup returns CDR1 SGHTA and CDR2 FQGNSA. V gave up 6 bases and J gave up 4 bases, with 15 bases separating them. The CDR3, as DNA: TGTGCCAGCAGGCCGTTAGGGGGGGGAGAGACCCAGTACTTC. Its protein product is CASRPLGGGETQYF.

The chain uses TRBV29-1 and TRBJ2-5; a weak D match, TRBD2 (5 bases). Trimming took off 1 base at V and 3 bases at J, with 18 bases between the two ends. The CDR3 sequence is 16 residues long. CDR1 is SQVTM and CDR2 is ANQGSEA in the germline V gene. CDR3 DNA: TGCAGCGTTGAAGGGGTACTCCTGAGGGCAAAAGAGACCCAGTACTTC. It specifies CSVEGVLLRAKETQYF.

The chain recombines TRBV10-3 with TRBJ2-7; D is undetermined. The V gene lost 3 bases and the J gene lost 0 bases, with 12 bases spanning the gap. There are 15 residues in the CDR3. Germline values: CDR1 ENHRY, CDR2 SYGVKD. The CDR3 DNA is TGTGCCATCAGTGATATTTCACAGTTCTCCTACGAGCAGTACTTC. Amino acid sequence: CAISDISQFSYEQYF.

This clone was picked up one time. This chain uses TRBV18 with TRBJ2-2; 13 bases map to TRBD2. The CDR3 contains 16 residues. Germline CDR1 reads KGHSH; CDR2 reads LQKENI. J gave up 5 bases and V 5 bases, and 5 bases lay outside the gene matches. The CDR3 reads CASSRTSGSYTGELFF. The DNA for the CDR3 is TGTGCCAGCTCAAGGACTAGCGGGAGTTATACCGGGGAGCTGTTTTTT. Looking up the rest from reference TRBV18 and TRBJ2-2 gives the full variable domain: NAGVMQNPRHLVRRRGQEARLRCSPMKGHSHVYWYRQLPEEGLKFMVYLQKENIIDESGMPKERFSAEFPKEGPSILRIQQVVRGDSAAYFCASSRTSGSYTGELFFGEGSRLTVL.

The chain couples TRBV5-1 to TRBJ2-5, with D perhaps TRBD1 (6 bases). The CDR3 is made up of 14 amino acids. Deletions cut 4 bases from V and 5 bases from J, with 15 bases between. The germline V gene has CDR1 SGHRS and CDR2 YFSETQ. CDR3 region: CASSPAPTGETQYF. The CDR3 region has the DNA TGCGCCAGCAGCCCTGCGCCCACAGGGGAGACCCAGTACTTC.

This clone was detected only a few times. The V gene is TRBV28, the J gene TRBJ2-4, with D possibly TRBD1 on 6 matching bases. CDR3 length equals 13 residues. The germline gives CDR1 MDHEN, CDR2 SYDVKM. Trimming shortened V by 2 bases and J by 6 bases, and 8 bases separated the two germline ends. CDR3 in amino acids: CASSLGQPNIQYF. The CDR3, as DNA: TGTGCCAGCAGTTTAGGACAGCCAAACATTCAGTACTTC.

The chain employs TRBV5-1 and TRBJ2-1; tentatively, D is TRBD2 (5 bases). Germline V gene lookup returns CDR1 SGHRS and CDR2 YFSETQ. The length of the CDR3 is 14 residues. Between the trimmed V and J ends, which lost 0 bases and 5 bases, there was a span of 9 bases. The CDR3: CASSLGWENNEQFF. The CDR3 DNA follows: TGCGCCAGCAGCTTGGGGTGGGAGAACAATGAGCAGTTCTTC. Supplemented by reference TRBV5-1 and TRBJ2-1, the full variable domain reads KAGVTQTPRYLIKTRGQQVTLSCSPISGHRSVSWYQQTPGQGLQFLFEYFSETQRNKGNFPGRFSGRQFSNSRSEMNVSTLELGDSALYLCASSLGWENNEQFFGPGTRLTVL.

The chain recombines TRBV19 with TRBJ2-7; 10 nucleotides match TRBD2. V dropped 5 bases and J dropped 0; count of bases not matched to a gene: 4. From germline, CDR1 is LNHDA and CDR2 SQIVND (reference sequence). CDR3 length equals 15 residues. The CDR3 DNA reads TGTGCCAGTAGTCGGACTAGCGGTCCCTCCTACGAGCAGTACTTC. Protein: CASSRTSGPSYEQYF.

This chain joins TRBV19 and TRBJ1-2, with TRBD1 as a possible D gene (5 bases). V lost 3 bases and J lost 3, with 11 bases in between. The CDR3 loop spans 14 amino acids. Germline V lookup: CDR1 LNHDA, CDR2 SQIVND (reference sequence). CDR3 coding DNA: TGTGCCAGTAGTATGGACACCCTGGACTATGGCTACACCTTC. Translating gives CASSMDTLDYGYTF.

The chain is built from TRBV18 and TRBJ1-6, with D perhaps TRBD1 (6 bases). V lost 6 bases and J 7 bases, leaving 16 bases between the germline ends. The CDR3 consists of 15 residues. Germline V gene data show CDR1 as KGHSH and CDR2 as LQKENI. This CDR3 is CASSRGGGPNSPLHF. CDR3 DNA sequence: TGTGCCAGCTCCAGGGGCGGGGGCCCAAATTCACCCCTCCACTTT.